This T cell receptor (beta chain) was captured in a study of blood T cell repertoires in COVID-19. Study information: PBMCs, B-cell-depleted T cells, or T cells were the source of the cDNA or gDNA that made up the material.

The V gene end was trimmed by 4 bases and the J gene end by 5 bases; junction bases not matched to a gene: 2. Germline V gene sequence: CDR1 MGHDK, CDR2 SYGVNS. The CDR3 covers 13 residues. In the original analysis: Quantification of nucleated cells was approximated via reference gene primer amplification. Profiled with immunoSEQ multiplex PCR; TCRdb holds only in-frame clones, not every one. The DNA gave D and trimming, while V, J and clone size come from that table. Seen here are some 350,000 clones, roughly 87% observed once, and the top ten hold approximately 3%. The cohort comprised adults aged 18 to 89 years residing in approximately 25 US areas. Recovered participants had two consecutive negative NP/OP PCR tests, healthcare professional clearance, or symptom resolution.

Sequenced sample: PBMCs or T cells enriched from blood (not recorded which). This chain joins TRBV25-1 and TRBJ2-1; TRBD1 aligns across 7 bases. The source of this sequence is a woman aged 30 to 39 who had recovered from COVID-19. The CDR3 spells CASSVGQHNEQFF. Here the CDR3 DNA reads TGTGCCAGCAGTGTGGGACAGCACAATGAGCAGTTCTTC.